This TCR beta chain emerged from a study of T cell repertoires in cytomegalovirus infection. Across the whole study: Alongside well-studied HLA-B-restricted CMV epitopes, recently identified HLA-C-restricted CMV epitopes were also used. Based on public TCR beta signatures, there were indications of CMV infection and of a matching HLA type. Whole-study findings and limits: Clonotype analysis showed dominance of the ex vivo response by HLA-C-restricted CMV-specific TCR beta clonotypes. Cumulative frequency (of public TCR beta family members) identified carriers of CMV plus the relevant HLA.

The V end was cut by 7 bases, the J end by 2 bases, with 12 bases between. This CDR3 has 13 residues. In germline, CDR1 is ENHRY, CDR2 SYGVKD. TCRdb independently ran MiXCR on the reads; one entry per CDR3 protein. Of roughly 990,000 distinct CDR3 sequences detected, around 32% appear once; the ten largest clones hold under 15%. Comments on this clonotype: The antigen is not known.

The origin of this receptor is a human donor in good health (CMV status not recorded). Some clones in this sample may be carry-over from other donors' samples. The specimen was cultured CD8+ T cells from PBMCs, collected from culture after CMV antigen stimulation. The chain has TRBV10-3 and TRBJ2-7, with D hard to call. CDR3 in amino acids: CAIMAGTTYEQYF. The CDR3 coding sequence is TGTGCCATCATGGCCGGTACTACCTACGAGCAGTACTTC.